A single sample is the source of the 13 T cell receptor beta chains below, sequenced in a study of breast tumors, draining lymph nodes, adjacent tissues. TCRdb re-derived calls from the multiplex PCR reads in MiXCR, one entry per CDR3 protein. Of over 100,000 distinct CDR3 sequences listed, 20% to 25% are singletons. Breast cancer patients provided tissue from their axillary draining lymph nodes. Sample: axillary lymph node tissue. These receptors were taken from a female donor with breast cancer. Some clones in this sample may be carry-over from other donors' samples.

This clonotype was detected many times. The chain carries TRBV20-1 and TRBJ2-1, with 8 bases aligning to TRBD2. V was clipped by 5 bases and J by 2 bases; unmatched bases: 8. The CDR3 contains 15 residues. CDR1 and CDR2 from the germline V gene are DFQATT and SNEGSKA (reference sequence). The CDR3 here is CSAFNPGLAYNEQFF. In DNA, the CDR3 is TGCAGTGCTTTTAATCCGGGACTAGCCTACAATGAGCAGTTCTTC.

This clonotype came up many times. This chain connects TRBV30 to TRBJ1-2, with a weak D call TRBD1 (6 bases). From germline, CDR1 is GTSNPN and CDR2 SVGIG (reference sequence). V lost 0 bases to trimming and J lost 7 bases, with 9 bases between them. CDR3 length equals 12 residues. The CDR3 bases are TGTGCCTGGAGTGTACAGGGTTTTGGCTACACCTTC. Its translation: CAWSVQGFGYTF. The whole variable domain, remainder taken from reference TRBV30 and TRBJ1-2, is SQTIHQWPATLVQPVGSPLSLECTVEGTSNPNLYWYRQAAGRGLQLLFYSVGIGQISSEVPQNLSASRPQDRQFILSSKKLLLSDSGFYLCAWSVQGFGYTFGSGTRLTVV.

CDR3 sequence reads: CASSEGTGCEKLFF. In DNA form, the CDR3 reads TGTGCCAGCAGTGAAGGGACAGGGTGCGAAAAACTGTTTTTT. This rearrangement joins TRBV6-1 to TRBJ1-4; 8 nucleotides match TRBD1. V lost 1 base, J lost 8 bases, and 3 bases stayed unmatched. Germline-derived CDR1 and CDR2 are MNHNS and SASEGT. CDR3 size: 14 residues.

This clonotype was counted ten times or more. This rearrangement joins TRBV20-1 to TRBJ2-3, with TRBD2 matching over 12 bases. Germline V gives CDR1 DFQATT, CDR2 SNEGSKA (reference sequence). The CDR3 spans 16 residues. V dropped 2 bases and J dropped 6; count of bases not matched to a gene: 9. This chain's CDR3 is CSARTGTSGRGDTQYF. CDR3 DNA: TGCAGTGCTAGAACCGGGACTAGCGGGCGCGGCGATACGCAGTATTTT.

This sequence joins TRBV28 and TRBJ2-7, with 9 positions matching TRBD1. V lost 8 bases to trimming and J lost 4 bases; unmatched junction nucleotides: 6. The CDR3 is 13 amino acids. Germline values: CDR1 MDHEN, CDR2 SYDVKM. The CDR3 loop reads CASGGTGFYEQYF. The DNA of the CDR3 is TGTGCCAGCGGGGGGACAGGGTTTTACGAGCAGTACTTC.

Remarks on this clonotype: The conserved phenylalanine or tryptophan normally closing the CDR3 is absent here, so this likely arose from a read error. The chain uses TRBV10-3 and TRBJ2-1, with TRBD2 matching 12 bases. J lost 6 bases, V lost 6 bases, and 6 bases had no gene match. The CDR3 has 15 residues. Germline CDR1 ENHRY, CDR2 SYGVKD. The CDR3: CAISGGLAGPNEQFL. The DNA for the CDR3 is TGTGCCATCAGCGGGGGACTAGCGGGCCCCAATGAGCAGTTCCTC.

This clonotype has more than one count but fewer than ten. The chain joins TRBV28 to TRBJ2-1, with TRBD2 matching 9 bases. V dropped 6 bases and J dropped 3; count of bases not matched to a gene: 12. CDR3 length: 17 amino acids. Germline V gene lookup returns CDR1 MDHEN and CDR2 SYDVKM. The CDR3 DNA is TGTGCCAGCAGCCTCCCCACGGCTAGCGGGGTCTACAATGAGCAGTTCTTC. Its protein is CASSLPTASGVYNEQFF. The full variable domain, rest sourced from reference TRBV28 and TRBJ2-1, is DVKVTQSSRYLVKRTGEKVFLECVQDMDHENMFWYRQDPGLGLRLIYFSYDVKMKEKGDIPEGYSVSREKKERFSLILESASTNQTSMYLCASSLPTASGVYNEQFFGPGTRLTVL.

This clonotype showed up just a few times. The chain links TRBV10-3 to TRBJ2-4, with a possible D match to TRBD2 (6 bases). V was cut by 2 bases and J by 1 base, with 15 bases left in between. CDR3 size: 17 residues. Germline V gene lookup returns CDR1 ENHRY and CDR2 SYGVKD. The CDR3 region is CAISEPGTAGAKNIQYF. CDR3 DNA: TGTGCCATCAGTGAGCCCGGGACGGCGGGGGCCAAAAACATTCAGTACTTC.

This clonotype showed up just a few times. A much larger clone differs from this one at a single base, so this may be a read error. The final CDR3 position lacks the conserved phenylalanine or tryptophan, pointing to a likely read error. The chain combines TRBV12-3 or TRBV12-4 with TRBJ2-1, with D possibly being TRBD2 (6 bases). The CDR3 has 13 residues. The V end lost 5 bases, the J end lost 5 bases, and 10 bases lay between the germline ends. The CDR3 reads CASSHGGHNEQFL. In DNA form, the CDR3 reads TGTGCCAGCAGTCATGGAGGGCACAATGAGCAGTTCCTC.

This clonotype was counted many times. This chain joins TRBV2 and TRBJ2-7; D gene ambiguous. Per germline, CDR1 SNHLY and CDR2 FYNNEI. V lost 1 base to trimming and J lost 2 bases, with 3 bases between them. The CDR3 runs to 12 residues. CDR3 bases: TGTGCCAGCAGTGAAGGGACCTACGAGCAGTACTTC. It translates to CASSEGTYEQYF.

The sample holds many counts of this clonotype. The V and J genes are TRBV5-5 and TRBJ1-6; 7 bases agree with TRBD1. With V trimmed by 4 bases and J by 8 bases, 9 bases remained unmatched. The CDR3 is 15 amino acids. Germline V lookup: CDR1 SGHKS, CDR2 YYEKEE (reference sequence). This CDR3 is CASSRRDRDDSPLHF. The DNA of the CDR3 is TGTGCCAGCAGCCGCCGGGACAGAGATGATTCACCCCTCCACTTT.

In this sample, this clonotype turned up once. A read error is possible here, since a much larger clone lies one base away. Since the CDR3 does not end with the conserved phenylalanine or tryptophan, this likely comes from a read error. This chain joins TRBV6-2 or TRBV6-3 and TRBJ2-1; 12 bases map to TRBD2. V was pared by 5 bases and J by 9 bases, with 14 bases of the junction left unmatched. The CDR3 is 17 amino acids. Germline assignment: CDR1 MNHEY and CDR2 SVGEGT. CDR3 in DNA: TGTGCCAGCAGTCTAGGCGCTAGCGGGAGGGACTCTCGTGAGCAGTTCGTC. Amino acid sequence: CASSLGASGRDSREQFV.

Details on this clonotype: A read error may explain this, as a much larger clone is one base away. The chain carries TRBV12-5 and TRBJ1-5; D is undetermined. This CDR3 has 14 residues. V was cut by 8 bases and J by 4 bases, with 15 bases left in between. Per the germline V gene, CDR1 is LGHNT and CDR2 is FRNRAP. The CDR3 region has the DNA TGTGCTAGTTTAGTTATGGGCCCAAATCAGCCCCAGCATTTT. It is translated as CASLVMGPNQPQHF.